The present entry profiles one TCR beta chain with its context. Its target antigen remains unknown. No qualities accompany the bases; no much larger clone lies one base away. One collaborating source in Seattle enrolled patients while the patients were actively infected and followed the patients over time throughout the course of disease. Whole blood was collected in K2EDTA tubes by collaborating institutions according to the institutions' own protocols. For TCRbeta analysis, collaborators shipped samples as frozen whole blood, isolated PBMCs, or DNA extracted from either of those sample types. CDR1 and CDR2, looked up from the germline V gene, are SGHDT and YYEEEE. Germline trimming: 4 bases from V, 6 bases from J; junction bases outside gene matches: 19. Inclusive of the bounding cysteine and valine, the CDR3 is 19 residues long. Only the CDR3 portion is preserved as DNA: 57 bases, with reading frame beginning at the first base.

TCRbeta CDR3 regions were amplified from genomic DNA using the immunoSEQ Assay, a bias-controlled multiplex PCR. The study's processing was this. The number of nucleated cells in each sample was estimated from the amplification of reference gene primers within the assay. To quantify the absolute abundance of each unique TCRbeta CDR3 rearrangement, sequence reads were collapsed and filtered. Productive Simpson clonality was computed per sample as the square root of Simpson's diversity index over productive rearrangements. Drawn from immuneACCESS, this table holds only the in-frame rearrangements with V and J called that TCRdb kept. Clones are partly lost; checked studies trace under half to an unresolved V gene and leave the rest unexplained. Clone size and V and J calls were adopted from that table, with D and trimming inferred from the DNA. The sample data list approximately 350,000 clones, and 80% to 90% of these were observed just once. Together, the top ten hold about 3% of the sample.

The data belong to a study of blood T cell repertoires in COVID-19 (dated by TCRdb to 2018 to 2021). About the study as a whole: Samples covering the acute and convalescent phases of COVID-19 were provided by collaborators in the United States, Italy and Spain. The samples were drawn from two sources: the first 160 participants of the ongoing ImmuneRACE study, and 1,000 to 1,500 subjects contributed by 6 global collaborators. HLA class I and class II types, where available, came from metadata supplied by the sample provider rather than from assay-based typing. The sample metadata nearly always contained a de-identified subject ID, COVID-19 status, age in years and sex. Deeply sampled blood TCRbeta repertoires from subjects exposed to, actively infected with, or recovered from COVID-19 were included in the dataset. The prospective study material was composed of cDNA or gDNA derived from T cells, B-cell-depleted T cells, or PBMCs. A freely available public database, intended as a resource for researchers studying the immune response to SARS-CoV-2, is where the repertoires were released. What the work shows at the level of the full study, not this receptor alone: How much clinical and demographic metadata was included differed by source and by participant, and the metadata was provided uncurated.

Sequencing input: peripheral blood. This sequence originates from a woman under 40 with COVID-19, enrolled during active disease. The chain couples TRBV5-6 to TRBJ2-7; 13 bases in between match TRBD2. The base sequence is TGTGCCAGCAGCGGCAGGATCCCGGGACTAGCGGGAAAAGTTGGCGAGCAGTACGTC. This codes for CASSGRIPGLAGKVGEQYV.